The T cell receptor beta chain under discussion was sequenced for a study of T cell repertoires in cytomegalovirus infection. Study summary: Based on public TCR beta signatures, there were indications of CMV infection and of a matching HLA type.

With 0 bases removed from V and 2 bases from J, the gap between germline ends came to 11 bases. CDR1 is LGHDT and CDR2 is YNNKEL in the germline V gene (reference sequence). CDR3 length: 15 amino acids. TCRdb reprocessed the reads with MiXCR, giving one entry per CDR3 protein. Among over 450,000 distinct CDR3 sequences, about 11% were seen once, and the ten largest hold approximately 10%. Notes on this clonotype: Its target is not known.

The study, taken as a whole, reports: CMV carriers having the relevant HLA were flagged by cumulative public TCR beta family frequency. In two of eight donors, the top clonotype was HLA-C-restricted CMV-specific.

The sample consisted of PBMCs. The chain links TRBV3-1 to TRBJ2-7; D remains unclear. This clonotype was obtained from a human donor in good health (CMV status not recorded). Some clones in this sample may be carry-over from other donors' samples. CDR3 sequence (DNA): TGTGCCAGCAGCCAAGAAGGACGGCTAGCCTACGAGCAGTACTTC. Its protein product is CASSQEGRLAYEQYF.